The T cell receptor (beta chain) under discussion was sequenced for a study of T cells in Graves' hyperthyroidism and ophthalmopathy. In making diagnoses, clinical symptoms, serum thyroxine and TRAb, thyroid ultrasound and orbital computed tomography were all used. Whole-study findings and limits: A model of 13 V-J features distinguished ophthalmopathy from stable hyperthyroidism. Most thyroid clonotypes expanded above 0.001 were also detected in blood.

Notes on this clonotype: Its antigen remains unknown.

What was amplified from RNA transcripts were TCR beta CDR3 regions. A first-round RT-PCR of the TCR CDR3 used the HTBI primer set. One entry per CDR3 protein, called by TCRdb with MiXCR from the multiplex PCR reads. The table lists around 600,000 distinct CDR3 sequences, just under 45% of them singletons, with 7% to 7.5% in the top ten. Germline values: CDR1 SQVTM, CDR2 ANQGSEA. The CDR3 spans 17 residues. The J segment lost 5 bases and the V segment lost 0 bases, leaving 15 bases of the junction unmatched. This chain joins TRBV29-1 and TRBJ2-7; 8 bases are shared with TRBD2. Sequencing was done on a sample of peripheral blood or thyroid tissue (not recorded which). This TCR came from an adult man with Graves' disease, either hyperthyroidism or ophthalmopathy (not recorded which). CDR3 in amino acids: CSVEDLGGKKRENEQYF. DNA for the CDR3: TGCAGCGTTGAAGATCTTGGGGGCAAAAAGCGGGAGAACGAGCAGTACTTC.